The 25 T cell receptor beta chains below all came from one sample that was sequenced in a study of OX40 agonist ivuxolimab in advanced cancers. Clones were read by immunoSEQ multiplex PCR, and TCRdb kept only the in-frame ones, dropping some. This table holds 59,000 or so clones, less than 85% found once. The sequencing used CD4+ or CD8+ T cells sorted from blood, collected in a trial of the OX40 agonist ivuxolimab. These receptor sequences come from an adult with an advanced solid tumor such as melanoma, head and neck, liver or kidney cancer.

The chain combines TRBV5-1 with TRBJ2-5; D is ambiguous. The CDR3 loop spans 14 amino acids. Germline lookup yields CDR1 SGHRS and CDR2 YFSETQ. V was pared by 4 bases and J by 1 base, with 11 bases between. CDR3 sequence reads: CASSKQIAQETQYF. The CDR3 DNA follows: TGCGCCAGCAGCAAACAGATCGCCCAAGAGACCCAGTACTTC.

This sequence joins TRBV29-1 and TRBJ2-1, with 12 nucleotides matching TRBD2. Germline V lookup: CDR1 SQVTM, CDR2 ANQGSEA. The length of the CDR3 is 12 residues. V trimming: 6 bases; J trimming: 6 bases; junction bases outside the gene matches: 0. The DNA of the CDR3 is TGCAGCGTGACTAGCGGGAGCAATGAGCAGTTCTTC. Protein sequence: CSVTSGSNEQFF.

This clone turned up a few times. The gene calls are TRBV5-1 and TRBJ2-1, with a possible D match to TRBD1 (5 bases). The CDR3 covers 14 residues. The germline V and J ends were trimmed by 4 bases and 7 bases, with 15 bases remaining between them. CDR1 and CDR2 from the germline V gene are SGHRS and YFSETQ. The CDR3 nucleotides read TGCGCCAGCAGCCAAAGGGGTTCCGGGAATGAGCAGTTCTTC. Translated: CASSQRGSGNEQFF.

The V gene is TRBV6-5, the J gene TRBJ1-2; TRBD1 might be the D (6 bases). Trimming removed 7 bases at V and 6 bases at J, with 12 bases between. The CDR3 is 12 residues long. Germline-derived CDR1 and CDR2 are MNHEY and SVGAGI. CDR3 nucleotide sequence: TGTGCCAGCATGGGGGGCCATAATGGCTACACCTTC. This translates into CASMGGHNGYTF.

This clone was observed once. The chain couples TRBV5-5 to TRBJ1-2; D not certain. Between the trimmed V and J ends, which lost 0 bases and 4 bases, there was a span of 10 bases. Germline assignment: CDR1 SGHKS and CDR2 YYEKEE (reference sequence). This CDR3 contains 14 residues. CDR3 amino acids: CASSLDPSPYGYTF. CDR3 in DNA: TGTGCCAGCAGCTTGGATCCATCCCCCTATGGCTACACCTTC.

This chain uses TRBV27 with TRBJ1-2, with 7 bases identical to TRBD1. The CDR3 extends over 14 amino acids. The germline CDR1 and CDR2 sequences are MNHEY and SMNVEV (reference sequence). The J segment lost 5 bases and the V segment lost 2 bases, leaving 5 bases of the junction unmatched. The CDR3 spells CASSLRTGGYGYTF. Here the CDR3 DNA reads TGTGCCAGCAGTTTAAGGACAGGAGGGTATGGCTACACCTTC.

In this sample, this clone turned up once. This chain joins TRBV6-5 and TRBJ1-1, with a possible D match to TRBD1 (6 bases). Trimming cost V 5 bases and J 4 bases, with 17 bases left between them. CDR3 size: 15 residues. The germline CDR1 and CDR2 sequences are MNHEY and SVGAGI. The CDR3: CASSLSGVVGTEAFF. The CDR3 DNA reads TGTGCCAGCAGTCTTTCAGGGGTAGTGGGCACTGAAGCTTTCTTT.

The CDR3 DNA reads TGTGCCAGCAGCTTACCATTCACCCCGAACACTGAAGCTTTCTTT. Its protein is CASSLPFTPNTEAFF. V gene TRBV7-2 combines with J gene TRBJ1-1; D gene ambiguous. Germline CDR1 SGHTA, CDR2 FQGNSA. CDR3 size: 15 residues. V shed 2 bases and J shed 1 base, with 11 bases lying between them.

This clone was found a few times. The chain has TRBV28 and TRBJ2-7, with 9 bases identical to TRBD1. With 4 bases clipped from V and 3 bases from J, the junction kept 13 bases outside the gene matches. This CDR3 spans 17 amino acids. The germline CDR1 and CDR2 sequences are MDHEN and SYDVKM. The CDR3 coding sequence is TGTGCCAGCAGTTCCATTTGGTCGGGACAGGGCGGCTACGAGCAGTACTTC. Translation: CASSSIWSGQGGYEQYF. Supplemented by reference TRBV28 and TRBJ2-7, the full variable domain reads DVKVTQSSRYLVKRTGEKVFLECVQDMDHENMFWYRQDPGLGLRLIYFSYDVKMKEKGDIPEGYSVSREKKERFSLILESASTNQTSMYLCASSSIWSGQGGYEQYFGPGTRLTVT.

This chain joins TRBV9 and TRBJ1-2; possible D gene TRBD1, 6 bases. The CDR3 runs 14 residues. Germline V gives CDR1 SGDLS, CDR2 YYNGEE. The V gene lost 2 bases and the J gene lost 8 bases, with 16 bases spanning the gap. The chain's CDR3 is CASSVGHREGGYTF. CDR3 sequence (DNA): TGTGCCAGCAGCGTTGGTCACAGGGAGGGCGGCTACACCTTC. Drawing the rest from reference TRBV9 and TRBJ1-2, the complete variable domain is DSGVTQTPKHLITATGQRVTLRCSPRSGDLSVYWYQQSLDQGLQFLIQYYNGEERAKGNILERFSAQQFPDLHSELNLSSLELGDSALYFCASSVGHREGGYTFGSGTRLTVV.

The CDR3 nucleotides are TGTGCTAGTGGGTGGGACAGAAGATGGGAGACCCAGTACTTC. Amino acid sequence: CASGWDRRWETQYF. This rearrangement joins TRBV12-5 to TRBJ2-5; 7 nucleotides match TRBD1. There are 14 residues in the CDR3. CDR1 and CDR2 from the germline V gene are LGHNT and FRNRAP. The V segment lost 6 bases and the J segment 5 bases; nucleotides outside the gene matches: 9.

This clone was seen only once. J is TRBJ2-5 and V is TRBV5-1; weak D call: TRBD2 (6 bases). Trimming shortened V by 4 bases and J by 4 bases, and 23 bases separated the two germline ends. The CDR3 is 17 residues long. Germline-derived CDR1 and CDR2 are SGHRS and YFSETQ. CDR3 coding DNA: TGCGCCAGCAGCCCCTCGGAGGGAAGACTGACCGGAGAGACCCAGTACTTC. Translating it yields CASSPSEGRLTGETQYF.

This sequence joins TRBV7-2 and TRBJ2-1; TRBD2 agrees at 8 bases. J was trimmed by 7 bases and V by 2 bases; bases with no gene match: 10. CDR1 is SGHTA, CDR2 FQGNSA, per germline. The CDR3 length is 16 residues. The CDR3 is CASSLTSGGRLNEQFF. CDR3 DNA: TGTGCCAGCAGCTTAACGAGTGGCGGGAGGTTGAATGAGCAGTTCTTC.

This clone was counted between two and nine times. The V and J genes are TRBV2 and TRBJ1-1; D remains ambiguous. Looked up from germline, CDR1 is SNHLY and CDR2 is FYNNEI. Between the trimmed V and J ends, which lost 2 bases and 1 base, there was a span of 5 bases. This CDR3 contains 13 residues. CDR3 sequence: CASSERGNTEAFF. The DNA for the CDR3 is TGTGCCAGCAGTGAACGTGGGAACACTGAAGCTTTCTTT.

The chain uses TRBV6-6 and TRBJ2-2; 7 nucleotides line up with TRBD1. Germline values: CDR1 MNHNY, CDR2 SVGAGI (reference sequence). Unmatched junction bases numbered 11, after V lost 10 bases and J lost 6 bases. The CDR3 contains 14 residues. The CDR3 here is CATRQGLMAGELFF. CDR3 bases: TGTGCCACCCGACAGGGCCTTATGGCCGGGGAGCTGTTTTTT.

V usage is TRBV7-6 and J usage is TRBJ2-2; D is undetermined. Germline V gene data show CDR1 as SGHVS and CDR2 as FNYEAQ. V lost 5 bases and J lost 0, with 10 bases in between. This CDR3 is 15 amino acids long. The CDR3 region has the DNA TGTGCCAGCAGCCCCGTGTTAGCGAACACCGGGGAGCTGTTTTTT. Its protein product is CASSPVLANTGELFF.

V is TRBV4-2 and J is TRBJ2-1, with D perhaps matching TRBD2 (7 bases). The germline CDR1 and CDR2 sequences are LGHNA and YNFKEQ. The CDR3 runs to 18 residues. Trimming removed 0 bases at V and 6 bases at J, with 21 bases between. The CDR3: CASSQDPLGGARVNEQFF. CDR3 DNA sequence: TGTGCCAGCAGCCAAGACCCCCTTGGGGGGGCGCGGGTCAATGAGCAGTTCTTC.

The chain employs TRBV5-8 and TRBJ1-3; D is uncertain. Germline V gene data show CDR1 as SGHTS and CDR2 as YDEGEE. The CDR3 length is 13 residues. Trimming removed 7 bases from V and 0 bases from J, with 8 bases in between. CDR3 in DNA: TGTGCCAGCTGGGCCCTCTCTGGAAACACCATATATTTT. This encodes CASWALSGNTIYF.

CDR3 DNA sequence: TGTGCCAGCAGTGAAGGGGGCCCAATGACCAAGCAGGGGACCCAGTACTTC. Residues: CASSEGGPMTKQGTQYF. The chain combines TRBV2 with TRBJ2-5, with D possibly matching TRBD1 (5 bases). Germline loops: CDR1 SNHLY, CDR2 FYNNEI. The CDR3 is 17 amino acids. V was trimmed by 1 base and J by 7 bases, leaving 22 bases between them.

This chain uses TRBV6-5 with TRBJ1-2; no firm D call. The germline gives CDR1 MNHEY, CDR2 SVGAGI. V lost 5 bases and J 1 base, leaving 8 bases between the germline ends. CDR3 length equals 13 residues. The CDR3 nucleotides read TGTGCCAGCAGTGCGTCCGGTAACTATGGCTACACCTTC. Translated: CASSASGNYGYTF.

The chain links TRBV11-3 to TRBJ2-5, with D hard to call. The germline CDR1 and CDR2 sequences are SGHNT and YENEEA. This CDR3 comprises 15 residues. The V end was cut by 1 base, the J end by 8 bases, with 17 bases between. This CDR3 is CASSLVLVESRTQYF. CDR3 coding DNA: TGTGCCAGCAGCTTAGTACTGGTAGAGAGTAGAACCCAGTACTTC.

The gene calls are TRBV6-5 and TRBJ1-1; 12 bases are a match to TRBD1. The trim removed 2 bases at V and 3 bases at J, leaving 4 bases unmatched. This CDR3 is 16 amino acids long. CDR1 and CDR2 (germline): MNHEY, SVGAGI. CDR3 sequence: CASSYGTGGADTEAFF. CDR3 sequence (DNA): TGTGCCAGCAGTTACGGGACAGGGGGCGCGGACACTGAAGCTTTCTTT.

In its sample, this clone was seen a few times. The CDR3 DNA sequence: TGTGCCAGCAGCTTGATAGGGGCGCACACCGGGGAGCTGTTTTTT. This codes for CASSLIGAHTGELFF. The chain carries TRBV5-5 and TRBJ2-2, with a tentative D call TRBD1 (5 bases). The CDR3 contains 15 residues. Trimming pared 1 base from V and 3 bases from J, leaving 10 bases between. CDR1 and CDR2 (germline): SGHKS, YYEKEE (reference sequence).

The chain uses TRBV7-2 and TRBJ1-6; perhaps TRBD1 as D (5 bases). Trimming left V 1 base short and J 6 bases short, with 16 bases between. CDR3 size: 17 residues. CDR1 SGHTA and CDR2 FQGNSA come from the germline V gene. DNA for the CDR3: TGTGCCAGCAGCTTAGATCCTGCGGGGGGAAGTAATTCACCCCTCCACTTT. It codes for CASSLDPAGGSNSPLHF.

The chain uses TRBV5-1 and TRBJ2-2; tentative D call: TRBD2 (6 bases). Germline CDR1 SGHRS, CDR2 YFSETQ. V was trimmed by 2 bases and J by 3 bases, leaving 11 bases between them. This CDR3 is 15 amino acids long. CDR3 sequence: CASSLNGGDTGELFF. CDR3 DNA: TGCGCCAGCAGCTTAAACGGGGGAGACACCGGGGAGCTGTTTTTT.